This section outlines one TCR beta chain sequence together with its context. Its target is not known. This sample is drawn from a study of CD8+ T cells in alopecia areata. This sample's treatment: oral pan-JAK inhibitor, 5-10 mg twice daily. Germline lookup yields CDR1 SGDLS and CDR2 YYNGEE. Trimming took 3 bases from V and 1 from J, leaving 8 bases between them. CDR3 length: 13 residues. RNA, once extracted, was reverse transcribed into cDNA for use as the sequencing template. Clones were read by immunoSEQ multiplex PCR, and TCRdb kept only the in-frame ones, dropping some. The table has about 88,000 clones, roughly 46% seen once. Study outcomes and limitations: It was less clear whether patients shared TCRs than it was in mice, possibly because of HLA.

J is TRBJ2-7 and V is TRBV9; perhaps TRBD2 as D (5 bases). The receptor was derived from a human donor with alopecia areata. The material sequenced was CD8+ T cells sorted from blood, taken at week 24, from a patient treated with tofacitinib. In DNA form, the CDR3 reads TGTGCCAGCAGCGCCGGGATTTCCTACGAGCAGTACTTC. This translates into CASSAGISYEQYF.